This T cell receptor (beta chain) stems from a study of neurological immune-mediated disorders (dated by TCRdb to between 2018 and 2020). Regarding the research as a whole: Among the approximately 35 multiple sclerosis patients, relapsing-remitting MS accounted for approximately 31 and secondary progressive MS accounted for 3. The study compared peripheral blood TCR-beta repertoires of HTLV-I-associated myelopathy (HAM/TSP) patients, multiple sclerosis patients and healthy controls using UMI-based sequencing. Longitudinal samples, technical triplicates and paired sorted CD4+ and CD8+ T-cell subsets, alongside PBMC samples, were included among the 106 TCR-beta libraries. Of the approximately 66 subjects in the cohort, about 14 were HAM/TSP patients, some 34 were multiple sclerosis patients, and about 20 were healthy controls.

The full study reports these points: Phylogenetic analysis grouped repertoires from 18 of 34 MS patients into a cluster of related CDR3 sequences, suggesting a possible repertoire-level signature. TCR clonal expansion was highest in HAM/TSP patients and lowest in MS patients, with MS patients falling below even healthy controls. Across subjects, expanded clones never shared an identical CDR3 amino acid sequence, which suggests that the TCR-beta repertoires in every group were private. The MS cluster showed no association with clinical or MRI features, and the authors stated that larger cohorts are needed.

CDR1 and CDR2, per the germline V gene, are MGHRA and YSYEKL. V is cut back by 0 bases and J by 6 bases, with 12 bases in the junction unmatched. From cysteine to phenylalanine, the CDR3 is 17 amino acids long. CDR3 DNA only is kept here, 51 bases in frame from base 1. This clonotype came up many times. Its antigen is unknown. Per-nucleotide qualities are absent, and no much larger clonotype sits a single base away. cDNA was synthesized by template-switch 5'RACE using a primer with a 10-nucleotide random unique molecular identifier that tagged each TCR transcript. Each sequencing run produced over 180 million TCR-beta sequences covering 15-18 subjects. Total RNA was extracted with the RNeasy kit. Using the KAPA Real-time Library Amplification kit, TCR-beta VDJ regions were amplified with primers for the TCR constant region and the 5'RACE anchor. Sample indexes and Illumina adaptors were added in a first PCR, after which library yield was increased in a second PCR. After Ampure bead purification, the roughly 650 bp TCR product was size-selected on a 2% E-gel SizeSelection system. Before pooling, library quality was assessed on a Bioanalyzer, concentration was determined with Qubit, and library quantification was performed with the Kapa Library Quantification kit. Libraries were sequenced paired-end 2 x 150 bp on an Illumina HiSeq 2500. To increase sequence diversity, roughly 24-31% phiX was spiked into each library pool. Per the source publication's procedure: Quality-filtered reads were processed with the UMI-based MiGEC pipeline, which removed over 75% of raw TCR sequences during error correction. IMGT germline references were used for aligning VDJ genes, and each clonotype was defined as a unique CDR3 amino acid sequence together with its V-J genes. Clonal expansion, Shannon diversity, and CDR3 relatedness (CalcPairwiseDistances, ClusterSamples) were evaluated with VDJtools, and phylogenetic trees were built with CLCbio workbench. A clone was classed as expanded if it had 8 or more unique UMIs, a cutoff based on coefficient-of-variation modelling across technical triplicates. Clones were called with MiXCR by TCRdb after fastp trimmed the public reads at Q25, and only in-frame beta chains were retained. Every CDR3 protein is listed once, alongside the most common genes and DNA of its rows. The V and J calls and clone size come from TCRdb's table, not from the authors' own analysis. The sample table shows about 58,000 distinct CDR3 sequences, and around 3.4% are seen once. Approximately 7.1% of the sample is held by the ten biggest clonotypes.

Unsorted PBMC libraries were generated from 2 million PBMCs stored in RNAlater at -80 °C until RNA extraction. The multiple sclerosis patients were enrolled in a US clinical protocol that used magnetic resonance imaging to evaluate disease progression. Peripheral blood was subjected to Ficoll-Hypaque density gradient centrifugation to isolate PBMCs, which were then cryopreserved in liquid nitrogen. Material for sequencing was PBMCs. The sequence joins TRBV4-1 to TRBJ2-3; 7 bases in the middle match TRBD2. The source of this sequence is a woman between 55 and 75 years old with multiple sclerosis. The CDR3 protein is CASSQESGGSGYDTQYF. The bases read TGCGCCAGCAGCCAAGAATCGGGAGGTAGCGGGTACGATACGCAGTATTTT.